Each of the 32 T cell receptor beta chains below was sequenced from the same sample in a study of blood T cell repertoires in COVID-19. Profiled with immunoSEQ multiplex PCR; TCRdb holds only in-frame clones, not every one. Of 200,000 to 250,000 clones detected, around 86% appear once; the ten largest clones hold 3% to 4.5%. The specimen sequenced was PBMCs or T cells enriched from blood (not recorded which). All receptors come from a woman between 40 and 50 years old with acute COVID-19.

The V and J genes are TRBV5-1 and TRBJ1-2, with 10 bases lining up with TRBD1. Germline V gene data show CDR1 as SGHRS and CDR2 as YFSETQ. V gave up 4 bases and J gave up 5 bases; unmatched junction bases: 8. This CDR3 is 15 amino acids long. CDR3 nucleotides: TGCGCCAGCAGCAACGAGGGACAGGGGAAGTATGGCTACACCTTC. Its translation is CASSNEGQGKYGYTF.

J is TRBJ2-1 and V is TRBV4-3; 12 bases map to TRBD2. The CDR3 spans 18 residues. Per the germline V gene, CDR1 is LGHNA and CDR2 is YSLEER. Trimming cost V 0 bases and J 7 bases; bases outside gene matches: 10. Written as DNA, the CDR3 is TGCGCCAGCAGCCAAGACCCTAGCGGGGGGGCCTTGGTGAATGAGCAGTTCTTC. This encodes CASSQDPSGGALVNEQFF.

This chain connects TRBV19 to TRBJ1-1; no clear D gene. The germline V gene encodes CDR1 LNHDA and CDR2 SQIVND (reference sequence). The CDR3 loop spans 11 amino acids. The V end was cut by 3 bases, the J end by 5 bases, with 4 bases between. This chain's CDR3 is CASSMRTEAFF. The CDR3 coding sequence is TGTGCCAGTAGTATGCGTACTGAAGCTTTCTTT.

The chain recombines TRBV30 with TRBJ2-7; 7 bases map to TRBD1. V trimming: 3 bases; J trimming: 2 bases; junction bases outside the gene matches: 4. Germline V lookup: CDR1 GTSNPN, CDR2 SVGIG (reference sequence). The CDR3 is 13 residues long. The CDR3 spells CAWSTGATYEQYV. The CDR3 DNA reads TGTGCCTGGAGCACAGGGGCCACCTACGAGCAGTACGTC.

The CDR3 nucleotides are TGTGCCAGCAGCCAAGGGGCGCCCAGGGTCTGGACTGAAGCTTTCTTT. The encoded protein is CASSQGAPRVWTEAFF. The chain is built from TRBV14 and TRBJ1-1; D is perhaps TRBD1 (5 bases). V gave up 1 base and J gave up 5 bases, with 17 bases separating them. The germline V gene has CDR1 SGHDN and CDR2 FVKESK. The CDR3 consists of 16 residues.

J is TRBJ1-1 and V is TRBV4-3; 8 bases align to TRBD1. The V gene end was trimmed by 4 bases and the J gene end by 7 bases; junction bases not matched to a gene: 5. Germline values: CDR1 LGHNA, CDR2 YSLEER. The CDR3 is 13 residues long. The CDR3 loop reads CASSRDRGSEAFF. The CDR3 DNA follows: TGCGCCAGCAGCCGAGACAGGGGAAGTGAAGCTTTCTTT.

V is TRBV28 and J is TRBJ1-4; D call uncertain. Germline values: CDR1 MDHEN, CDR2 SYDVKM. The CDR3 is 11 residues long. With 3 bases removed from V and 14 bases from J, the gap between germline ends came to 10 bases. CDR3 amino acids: CASSFNGALFF. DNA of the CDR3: TGTGCCAGCAGTTTTAACGGAGCTCTGTTTTTT. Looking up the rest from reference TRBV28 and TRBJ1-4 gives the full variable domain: DVKVTQSSRYLVKRTGEKVFLECVQDMDHENMFWYRQDPGLGLRLIYFSYDVKMKEKGDIPEGYSVSREKKERFSLILESASTNQTSMYLCASSFNGALFFGSGTQLSVL.

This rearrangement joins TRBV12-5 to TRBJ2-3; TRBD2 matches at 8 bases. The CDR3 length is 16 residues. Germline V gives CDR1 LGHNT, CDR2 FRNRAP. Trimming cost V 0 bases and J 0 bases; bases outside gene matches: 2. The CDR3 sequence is CASGLVLAASTDTQYF. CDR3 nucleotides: TGTGCTAGTGGTTTGGTACTAGCGGCTAGCACAGATACGCAGTATTTT.

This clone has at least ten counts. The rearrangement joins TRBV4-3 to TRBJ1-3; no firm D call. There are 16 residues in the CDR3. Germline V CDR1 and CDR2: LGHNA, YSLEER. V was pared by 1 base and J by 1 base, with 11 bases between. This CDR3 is CASSQAAGGSGNTIYF. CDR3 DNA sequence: TGCGCCAGCAGCCAAGCTGCGGGAGGGTCTGGAAACACCATATATTTT.

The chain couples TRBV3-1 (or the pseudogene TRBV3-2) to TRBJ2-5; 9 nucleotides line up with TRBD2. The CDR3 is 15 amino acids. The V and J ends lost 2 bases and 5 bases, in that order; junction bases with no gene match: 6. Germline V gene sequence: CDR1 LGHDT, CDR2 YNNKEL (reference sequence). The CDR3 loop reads CASSQPSGVVETQYF. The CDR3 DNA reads TGTGCCAGCAGCCAACCTAGCGGGGTAGTGGAGACCCAGTACTTC.

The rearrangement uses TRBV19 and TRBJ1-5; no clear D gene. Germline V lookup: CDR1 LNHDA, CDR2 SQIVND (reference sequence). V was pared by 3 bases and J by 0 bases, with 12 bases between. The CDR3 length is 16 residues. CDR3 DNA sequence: TGTGCCAGTAGTATTTATCGCGGATATAGCAATCAGCCCCAGCATTTT. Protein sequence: CASSIYRGYSNQPQHF.

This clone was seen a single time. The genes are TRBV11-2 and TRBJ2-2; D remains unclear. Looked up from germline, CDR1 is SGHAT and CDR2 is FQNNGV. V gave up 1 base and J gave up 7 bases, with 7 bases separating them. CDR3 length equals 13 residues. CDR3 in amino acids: CASSLGISGELFF. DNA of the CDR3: TGTGCCAGCAGCTTAGGCATTAGCGGGGAGCTGTTTTTT.

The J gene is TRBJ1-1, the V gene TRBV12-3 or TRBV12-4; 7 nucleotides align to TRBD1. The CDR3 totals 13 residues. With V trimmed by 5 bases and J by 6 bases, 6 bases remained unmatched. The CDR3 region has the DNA TGTGCCAGCAGTCAAAGACAGGGAGCTGAAGCTTTCTTT. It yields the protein CASSQRQGAEAFF.

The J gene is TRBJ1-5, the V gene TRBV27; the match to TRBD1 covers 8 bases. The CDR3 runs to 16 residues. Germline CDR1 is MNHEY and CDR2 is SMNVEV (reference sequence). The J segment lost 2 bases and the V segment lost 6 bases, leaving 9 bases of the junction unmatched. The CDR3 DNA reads TGTGCCAGCAGCGCCCGGACAGGGTACGGCAATCAGCCCCAGCATTTT. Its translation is CASSARTGYGNQPQHF.

This CDR3 is CASSLRGGADTQYF. The CDR3 DNA is TGTGCCAGTAGTCTGCGCGGGGGGGCAGATACGCAGTATTTT. The chain recombines TRBV19 with TRBJ2-3, with TRBD2 matching over 9 bases. CDR1 and CDR2 from the germline V gene are LNHDA and SQIVND (reference sequence). This CDR3 has 14 amino acids. V lost 5 bases, J lost 4 bases, and 4 bases stayed unmatched.

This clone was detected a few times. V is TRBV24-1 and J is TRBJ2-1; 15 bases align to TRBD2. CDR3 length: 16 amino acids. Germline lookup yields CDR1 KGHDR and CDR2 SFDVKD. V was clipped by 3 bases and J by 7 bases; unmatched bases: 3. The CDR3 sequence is CATSDTGTSGGNEQFF. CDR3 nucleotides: TGTGCCACCAGTGATACCGGGACTAGCGGGGGGAATGAGCAGTTCTTC.

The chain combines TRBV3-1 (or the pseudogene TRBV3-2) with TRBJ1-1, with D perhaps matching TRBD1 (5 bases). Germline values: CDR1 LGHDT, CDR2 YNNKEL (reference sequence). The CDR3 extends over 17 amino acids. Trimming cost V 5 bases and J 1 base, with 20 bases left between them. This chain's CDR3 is CASSSKQVWKWNTEAFF. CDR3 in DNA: TGTGCCAGCAGCTCAAAACAGGTTTGGAAGTGGAACACTGAAGCTTTCTTT.

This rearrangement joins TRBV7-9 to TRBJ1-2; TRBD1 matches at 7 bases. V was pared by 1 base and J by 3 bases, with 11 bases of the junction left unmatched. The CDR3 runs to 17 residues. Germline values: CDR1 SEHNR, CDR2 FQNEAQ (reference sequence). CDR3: CASSLEVRGRGDYGYTF. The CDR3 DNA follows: TGTGCCAGCAGCTTAGAAGTCAGGGGCAGGGGGGACTATGGCTACACCTTC.

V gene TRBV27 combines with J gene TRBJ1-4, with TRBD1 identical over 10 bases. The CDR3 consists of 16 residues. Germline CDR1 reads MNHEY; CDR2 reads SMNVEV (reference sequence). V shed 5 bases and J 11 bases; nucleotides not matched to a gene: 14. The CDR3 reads CASSQGTGATRGKLFF. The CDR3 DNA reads TGTGCCAGCAGTCAAGGGACAGGGGCTACGCGGGGGAAACTGTTTTTT.

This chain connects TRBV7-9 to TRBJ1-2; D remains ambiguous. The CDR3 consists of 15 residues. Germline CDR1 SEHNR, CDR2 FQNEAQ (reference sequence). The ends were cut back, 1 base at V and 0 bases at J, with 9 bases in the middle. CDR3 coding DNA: TGTGCCAGCAGCTTAGTGGGCCGTACTAACTATGGCTACACCTTC. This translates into CASSLVGRTNYGYTF.

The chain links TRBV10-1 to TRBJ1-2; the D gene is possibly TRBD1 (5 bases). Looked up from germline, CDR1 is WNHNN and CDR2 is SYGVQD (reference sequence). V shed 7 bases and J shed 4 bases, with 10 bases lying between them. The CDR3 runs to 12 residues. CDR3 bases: TGCGCCAGCACTACAGACAGCTATGGCTACACCTTC. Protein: CASTTDSYGYTF.

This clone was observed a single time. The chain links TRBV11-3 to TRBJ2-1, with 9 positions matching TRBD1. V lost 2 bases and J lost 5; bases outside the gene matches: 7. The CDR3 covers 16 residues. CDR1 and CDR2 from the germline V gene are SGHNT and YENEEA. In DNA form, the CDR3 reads TGTGCCAGCAGCTTAAGGGGGGGGGACAGGGACAATGAGCAGTTCTTC. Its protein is CASSLRGGDRDNEQFF.

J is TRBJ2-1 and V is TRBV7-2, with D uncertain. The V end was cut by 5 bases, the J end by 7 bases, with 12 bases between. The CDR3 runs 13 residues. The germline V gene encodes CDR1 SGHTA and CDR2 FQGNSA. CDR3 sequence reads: CASSVRVHNEQFF. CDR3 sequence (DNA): TGTGCCAGCAGCGTACGGGTCCATAATGAGCAGTTCTTC.

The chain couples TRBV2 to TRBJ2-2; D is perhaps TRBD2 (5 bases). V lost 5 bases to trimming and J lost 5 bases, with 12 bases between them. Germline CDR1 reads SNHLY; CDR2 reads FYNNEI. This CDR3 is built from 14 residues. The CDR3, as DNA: TGTGCCAGCAGTATCACTAGAGGGACCGGGGAGCTGTTTTTT. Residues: CASSITRGTGELFF.

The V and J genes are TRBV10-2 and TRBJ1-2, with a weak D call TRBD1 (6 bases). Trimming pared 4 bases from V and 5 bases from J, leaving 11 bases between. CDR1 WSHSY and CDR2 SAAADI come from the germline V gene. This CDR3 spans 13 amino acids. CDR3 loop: CASSGRGAYGYTF. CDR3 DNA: TGCGCCAGCAGTGGCAGGGGAGCTTATGGCTACACCTTC.

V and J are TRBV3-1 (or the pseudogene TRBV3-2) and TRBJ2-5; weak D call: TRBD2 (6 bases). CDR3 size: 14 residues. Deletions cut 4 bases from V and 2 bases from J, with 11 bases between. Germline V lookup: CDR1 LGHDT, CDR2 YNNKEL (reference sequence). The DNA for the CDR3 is TGTGCCAGCAGCCGTGAGGCGGGGCAAGAGACCCAGTACTTC. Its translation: CASSREAGQETQYF.

The CDR3 DNA is TGTGCCAGTAGTCAGACAGTTAAGGACGAGCAGTACGTC. Protein: CASSQTVKDEQYV. This sequence joins TRBV19 and TRBJ2-7, with a possible D match to TRBD1 (5 bases). Germline V gene lookup returns CDR1 LNHDA and CDR2 SQIVND (reference sequence). V was pared by 5 bases and J by 5 bases, with 13 bases between. This CDR3 region has 13 residues.

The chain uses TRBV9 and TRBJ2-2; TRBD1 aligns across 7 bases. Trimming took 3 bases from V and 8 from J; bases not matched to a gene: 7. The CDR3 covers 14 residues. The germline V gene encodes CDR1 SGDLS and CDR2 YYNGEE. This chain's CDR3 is CASSGAGGSGELFF. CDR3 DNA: TGTGCCAGCAGCGGGGCAGGGGGTTCAGGGGAGCTGTTTTTT.

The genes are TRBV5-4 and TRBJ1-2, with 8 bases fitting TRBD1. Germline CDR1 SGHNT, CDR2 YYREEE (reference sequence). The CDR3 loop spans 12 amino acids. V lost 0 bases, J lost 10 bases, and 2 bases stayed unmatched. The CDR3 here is CASSLGDRNYTF. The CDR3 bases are TGTGCCAGCAGCTTGGGGGACAGGAACTACACCTTC.

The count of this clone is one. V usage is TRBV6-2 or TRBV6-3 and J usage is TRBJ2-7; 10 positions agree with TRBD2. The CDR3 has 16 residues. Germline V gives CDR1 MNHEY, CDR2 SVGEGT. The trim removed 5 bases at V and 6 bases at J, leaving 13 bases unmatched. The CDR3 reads CASSRLAGDLLGEQYF. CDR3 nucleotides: TGTGCCAGCAGTCGACTAGCGGGCGACCTTCTGGGCGAGCAGTACTTC.

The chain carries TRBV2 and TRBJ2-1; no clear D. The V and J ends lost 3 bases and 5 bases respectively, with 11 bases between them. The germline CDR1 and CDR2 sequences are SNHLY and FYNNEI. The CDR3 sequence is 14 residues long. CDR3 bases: TGTGCCAGCAGTGATAGCCCGGCCAACAATGAGCAGTTCTTC. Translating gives CASSDSPANNEQFF.

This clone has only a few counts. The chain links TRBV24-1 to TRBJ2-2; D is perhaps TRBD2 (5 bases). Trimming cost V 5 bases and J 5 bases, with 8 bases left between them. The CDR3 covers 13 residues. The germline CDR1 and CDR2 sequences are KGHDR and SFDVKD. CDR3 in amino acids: CATSGPGTGELFF. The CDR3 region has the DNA TGTGCCACCAGTGGTCCGGGGACCGGGGAGCTGTTTTTT.